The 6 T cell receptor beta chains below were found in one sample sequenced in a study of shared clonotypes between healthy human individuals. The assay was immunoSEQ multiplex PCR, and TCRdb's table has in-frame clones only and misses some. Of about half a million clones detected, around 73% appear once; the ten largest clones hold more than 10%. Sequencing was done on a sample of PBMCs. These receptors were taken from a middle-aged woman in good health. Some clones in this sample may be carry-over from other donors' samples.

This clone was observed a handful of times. The CDR3 sequence is CASSLVTGSVRPQHF. CDR3 in DNA: TGTGCCAGCAGCTTAGTTACAGGGTCAGTTCGGCCCCAGCATTTT. The chain employs TRBV7-6 and TRBJ1-5, with D perhaps TRBD1 (6 bases). With 1 base removed from V and 9 bases from J, the gap between germline ends came to 16 bases. Germline V gene sequence: CDR1 SGHVS, CDR2 FNYEAQ. The CDR3 extends over 15 amino acids. Full variable domain (missing parts from reference TRBV7-6 and TRBJ1-5): GAGVSQSPRYKVTKRGQDVALRCDPISGHVSLYWYRQALGQGPEFLTYFNYEAQQDKSGLPNDRFSAERPEGSISTLTIQRTEQRDSAMYRCASSLVTGSVRPQHFGDGTRLSIL.

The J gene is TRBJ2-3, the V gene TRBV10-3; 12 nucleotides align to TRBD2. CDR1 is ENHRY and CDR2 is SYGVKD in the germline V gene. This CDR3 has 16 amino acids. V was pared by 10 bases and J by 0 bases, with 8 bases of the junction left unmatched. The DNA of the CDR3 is TGTGCCACCGGGGGGACTAGCGGGTTTAGCACAGATACGCAGTATTTT. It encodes CATGGTSGFSTDTQYF.

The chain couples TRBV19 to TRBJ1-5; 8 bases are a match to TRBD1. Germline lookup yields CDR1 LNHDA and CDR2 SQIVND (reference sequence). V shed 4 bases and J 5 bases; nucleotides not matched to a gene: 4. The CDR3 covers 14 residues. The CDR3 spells CASSKTGEHQPQHF. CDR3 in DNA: TGTGCCAGTAGTAAGACAGGGGAACATCAGCCCCAGCATTTT.

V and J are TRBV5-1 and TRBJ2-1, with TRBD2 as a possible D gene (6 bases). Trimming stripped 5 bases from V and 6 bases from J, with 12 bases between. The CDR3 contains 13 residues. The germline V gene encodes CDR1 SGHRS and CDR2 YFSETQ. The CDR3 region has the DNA TGCGCCAGCAGGCGGGGACCTCTCAATGAGCAGTTCTTC. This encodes CASRRGPLNEQFF.

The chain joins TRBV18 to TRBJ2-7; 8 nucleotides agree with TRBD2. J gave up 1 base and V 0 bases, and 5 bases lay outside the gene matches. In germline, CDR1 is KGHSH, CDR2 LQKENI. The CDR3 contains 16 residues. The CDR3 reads CASSPPALAGSYEQYF. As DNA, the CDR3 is TGTGCCAGCTCACCACCGGCTCTAGCGGGTTCCTACGAGCAGTACTTC.

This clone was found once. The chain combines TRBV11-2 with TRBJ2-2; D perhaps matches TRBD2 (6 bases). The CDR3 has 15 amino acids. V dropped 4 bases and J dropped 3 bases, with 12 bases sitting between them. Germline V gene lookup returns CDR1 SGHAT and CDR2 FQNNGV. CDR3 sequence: CASSSAGRYTGELFF. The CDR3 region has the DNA TGTGCCAGCAGCTCTGCGGGAAGATACACCGGGGAGCTGTTTTTT.